This T cell receptor beta chain originates from a study of cytomegalovirus exposure and HLA in healthy donors. Points from the study as a whole: When analyzed later, a missense DCLRE1C variant was found to be linked to TCR beta V- and J-gene trimming. Per published accounts, TCR beta sequences correctly predicted the HLA-A and HLA-B alleles of most subjects.

Donors were ostensibly healthy at sampling, although undocumented immune exposures were probable. This clone was seen a handful of times. What it binds is not known. One end of the junction is discordant with germline, which a read error may explain. The CDR3 covers 13 residues. In germline, CDR1 is KGHSH, CDR2 LQKENI. Primers included in the PCR were 60 Vbeta and 13 Jbeta primers. Authors' analysis steps: A later analysis counted about 80 million unique TCR beta chains, about 10 million shared. Profiled with immunoSEQ multiplex PCR; TCRdb holds only in-frame clones, not every one. V, J and clone size were drawn from that table, and D and trimming were deduced from the DNA. In the table there are around 92,000 clones, about four fifths of which are singletons.

The TCR sequence derives from a female donor in good health and CMV-seropositive. V usage is TRBV18 and J usage is TRBJ1-2; the D gene is possibly TRBD1 (6 bases). Input material: PBMCs. CDR3 in DNA: TGTGCCAGCTCCCCTCAGGGGAACTACGGCTACACCTTC. Translating it yields CASSPQGNYGYTF.